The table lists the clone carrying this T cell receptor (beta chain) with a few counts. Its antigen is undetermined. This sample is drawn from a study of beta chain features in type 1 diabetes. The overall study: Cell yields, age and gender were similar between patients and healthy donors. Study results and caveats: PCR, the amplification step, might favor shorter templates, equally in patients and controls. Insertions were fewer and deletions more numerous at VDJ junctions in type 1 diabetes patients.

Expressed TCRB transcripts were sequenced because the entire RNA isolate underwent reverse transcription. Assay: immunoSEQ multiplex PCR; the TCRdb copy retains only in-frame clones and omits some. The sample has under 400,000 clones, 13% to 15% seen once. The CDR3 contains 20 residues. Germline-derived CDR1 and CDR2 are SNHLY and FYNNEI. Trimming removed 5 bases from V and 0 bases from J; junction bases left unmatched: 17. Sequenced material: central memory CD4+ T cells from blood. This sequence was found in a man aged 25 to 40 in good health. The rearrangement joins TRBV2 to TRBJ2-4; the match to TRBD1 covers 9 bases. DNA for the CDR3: TGTGCCAGCAGTAGGAAACCGGGACAGGGAGTTGGGAAAGCCAAAAACATTCAGTACTTC. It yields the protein CASSRKPGQGVGKAKNIQYF.